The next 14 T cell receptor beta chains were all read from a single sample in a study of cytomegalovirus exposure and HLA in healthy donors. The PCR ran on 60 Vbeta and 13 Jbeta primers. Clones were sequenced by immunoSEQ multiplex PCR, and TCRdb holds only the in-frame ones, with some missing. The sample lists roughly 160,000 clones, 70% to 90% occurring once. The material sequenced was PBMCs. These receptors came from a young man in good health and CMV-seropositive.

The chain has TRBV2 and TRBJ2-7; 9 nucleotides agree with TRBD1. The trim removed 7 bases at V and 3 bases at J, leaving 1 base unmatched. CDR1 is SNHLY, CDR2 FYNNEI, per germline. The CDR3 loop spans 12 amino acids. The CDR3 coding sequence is TGTGCCAGCAAGGGACAGGGCTACGAGCAGTACTTC. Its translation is CASKGQGYEQYF.

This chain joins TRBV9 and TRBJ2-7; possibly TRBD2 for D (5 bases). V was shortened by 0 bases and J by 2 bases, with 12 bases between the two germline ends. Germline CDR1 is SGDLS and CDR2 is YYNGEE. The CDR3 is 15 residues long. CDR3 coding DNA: TGTGCCAGCAGCGTAGGTGGGGTCGGGACCTACGAGCAGTACTTC. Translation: CASSVGGVGTYEQYF. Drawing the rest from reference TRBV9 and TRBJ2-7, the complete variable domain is DSGVTQTPKHLITATGQRVTLRCSPRSGDLSVYWYQQSLDQGLQFLIQYYNGEERAKGNILERFSAQQFPDLHSELNLSSLELGDSALYFCASSVGGVGTYEQYFGPGTRLTVT.

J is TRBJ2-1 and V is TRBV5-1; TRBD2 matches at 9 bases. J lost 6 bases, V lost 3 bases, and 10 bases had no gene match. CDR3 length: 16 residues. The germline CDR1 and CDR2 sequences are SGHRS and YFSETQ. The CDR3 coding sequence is TGCGCCAGCAGCTCGAGAGTAGCGGGAGAACGCAATGAGCAGTTCTTC. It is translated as CASSSRVAGERNEQFF.

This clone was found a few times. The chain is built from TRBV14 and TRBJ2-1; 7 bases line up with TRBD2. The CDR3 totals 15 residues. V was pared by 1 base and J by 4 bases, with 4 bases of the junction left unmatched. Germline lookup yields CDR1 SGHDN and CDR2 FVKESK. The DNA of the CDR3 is TGTGCCAGCAGCCAAGGAACTAGCGAGTACAATGAGCAGTTCTTC. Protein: CASSQGTSEYNEQFF. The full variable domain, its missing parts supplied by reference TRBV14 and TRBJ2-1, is EAGVTQFPSHSVIEKGQTVTLRCDPISGHDNLYWYRRVMGKEIKFLLHFVKESKQDESGMPNNRFLAERTGGTYSTLKVQPAELEDSGVYFCASSQGTSEYNEQFFGPGTRLTVL.

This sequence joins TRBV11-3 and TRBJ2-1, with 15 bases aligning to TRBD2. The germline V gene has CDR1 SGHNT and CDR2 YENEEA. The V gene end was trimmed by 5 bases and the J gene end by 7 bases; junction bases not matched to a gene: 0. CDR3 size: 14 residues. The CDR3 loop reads CASSGTSGRNEQFF. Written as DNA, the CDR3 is TGTGCCAGCAGCGGGACTAGCGGGAGGAATGAGCAGTTCTTC.

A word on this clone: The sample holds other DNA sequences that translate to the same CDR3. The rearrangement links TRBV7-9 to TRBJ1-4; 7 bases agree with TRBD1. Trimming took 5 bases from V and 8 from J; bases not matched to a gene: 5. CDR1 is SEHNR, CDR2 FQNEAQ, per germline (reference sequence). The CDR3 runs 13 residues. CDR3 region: CASSRGTAEKLFF. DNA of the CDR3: TGTGCCAGCAGCCGTGGGACAGCCGAAAAACTGTTTTTT.

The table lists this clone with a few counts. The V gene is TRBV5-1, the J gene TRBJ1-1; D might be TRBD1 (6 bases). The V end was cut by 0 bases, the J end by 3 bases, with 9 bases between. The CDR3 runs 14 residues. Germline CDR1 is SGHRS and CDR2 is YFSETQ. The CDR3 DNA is TGCGCCAGCAGCTTGGAGGACAGCTACACTGAAGCTTTCTTT. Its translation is CASSLEDSYTEAFF.

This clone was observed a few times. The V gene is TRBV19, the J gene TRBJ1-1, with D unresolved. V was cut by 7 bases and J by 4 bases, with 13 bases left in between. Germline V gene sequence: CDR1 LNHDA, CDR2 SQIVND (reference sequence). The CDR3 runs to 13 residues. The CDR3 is CASNSGIGTEAFF. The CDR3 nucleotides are TGTGCCAGTAACTCAGGAATTGGCACTGAAGCTTTCTTT.

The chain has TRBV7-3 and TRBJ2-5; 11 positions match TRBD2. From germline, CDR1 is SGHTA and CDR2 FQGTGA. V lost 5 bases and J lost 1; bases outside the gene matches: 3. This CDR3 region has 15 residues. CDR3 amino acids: CASSLAGGLQETQYF. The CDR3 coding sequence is TGTGCCAGCAGCCTAGCGGGAGGTCTCCAAGAGACCCAGTACTTC.

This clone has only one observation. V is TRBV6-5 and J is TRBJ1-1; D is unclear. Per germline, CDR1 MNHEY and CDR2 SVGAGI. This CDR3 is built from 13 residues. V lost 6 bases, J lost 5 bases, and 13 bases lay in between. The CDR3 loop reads CASSLLRGTEAFF. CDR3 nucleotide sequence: TGTGCCAGCAGCCTACTACGGGGTACTGAAGCTTTCTTT.

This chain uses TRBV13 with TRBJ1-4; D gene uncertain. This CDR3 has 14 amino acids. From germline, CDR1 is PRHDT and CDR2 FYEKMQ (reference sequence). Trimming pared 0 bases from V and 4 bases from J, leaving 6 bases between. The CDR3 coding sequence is TGTGCCAGCAGCTTAGGACACCGTAATGAAAAACTGTTTTTT. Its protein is CASSLGHRNEKLFF.

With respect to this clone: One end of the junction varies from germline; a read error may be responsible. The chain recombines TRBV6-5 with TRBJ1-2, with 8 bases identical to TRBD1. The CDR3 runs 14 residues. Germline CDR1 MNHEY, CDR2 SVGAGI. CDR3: CASSDSQGAYGYTF. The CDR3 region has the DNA TGTGCCAGCAGTGACTCTCAGGGGGCCTATGGCTACACCTTC.

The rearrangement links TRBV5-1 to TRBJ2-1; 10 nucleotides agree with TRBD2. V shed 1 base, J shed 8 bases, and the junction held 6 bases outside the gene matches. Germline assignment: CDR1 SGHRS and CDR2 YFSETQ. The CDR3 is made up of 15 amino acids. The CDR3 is CASSLSSGSGHEQFF. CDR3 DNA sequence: TGCGCCAGCAGCTTGTCTAGCGGGAGTGGGCATGAGCAGTTCTTC.

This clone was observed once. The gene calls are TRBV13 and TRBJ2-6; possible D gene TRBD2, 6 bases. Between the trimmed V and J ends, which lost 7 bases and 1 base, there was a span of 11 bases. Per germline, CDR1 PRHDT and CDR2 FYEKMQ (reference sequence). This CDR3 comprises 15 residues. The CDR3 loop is CASTLGGSGANVLTF. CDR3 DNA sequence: TGTGCCAGCACTCTGGGGGGATCTGGGGCCAACGTCCTGACTTTC.